This TCR beta chain was identified during a study of blood T cell repertoires in COVID-19. The wider study: Spain, Italy and the United States supplied samples that represented acute and convalescent COVID-19. Sample material is recorded as cDNA or gDNA derived from T cells, B-cell-depleted T cells, or PBMCs.

Germline lookup yields CDR1 SGHAT and CDR2 FQNNGV. V lost 5 bases, J lost 3 bases, and 5 bases stayed unmatched. This CDR3 has 15 residues. As originally analysed: Counts of nucleated cells, estimated from reference gene primer amplification, were obtained. Clones were read by immunoSEQ multiplex PCR, and TCRdb kept only the in-frame ones, dropping some. Clonal size and the V and J genes are those of that table, whereas D and trimming came from the DNA. The sample consists of tens of thousands of clones, roughly 86% of them appearing once. V and J are TRBV11-2 and TRBJ1-3, with TRBD1 matching 9 bases. Sequenced: peripheral blood. The clonotype comes from a man aged 55 to 70 with active or convalescent COVID-19. This CDR3 is CASSPRDRDGNTIYF. In DNA, the CDR3 is TGTGCCAGCAGCCCCCGGGACAGGGATGGAAACACCATATATTTT. Full variable domain (remainder filled in from reference TRBV11-2 and TRBJ1-3): EAGVAQSPRYKIIEKRQSVAFWCNPISGHATLYWYQQILGQGPKLLIQFQNNGVVDDSQLPKDRFSAERLKGVDSTLKIQPAKLEDSAVYLCASSPRDRDGNTIYFGEGSWLTVV.